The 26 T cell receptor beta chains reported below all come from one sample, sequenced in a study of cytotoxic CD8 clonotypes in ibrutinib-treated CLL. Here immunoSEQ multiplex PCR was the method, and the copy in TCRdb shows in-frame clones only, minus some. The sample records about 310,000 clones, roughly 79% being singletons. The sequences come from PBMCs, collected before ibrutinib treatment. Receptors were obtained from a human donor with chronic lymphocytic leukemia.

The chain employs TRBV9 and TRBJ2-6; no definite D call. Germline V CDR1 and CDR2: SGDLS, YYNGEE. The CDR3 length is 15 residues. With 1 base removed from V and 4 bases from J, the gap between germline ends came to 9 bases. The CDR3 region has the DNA TGTGCCAGCAGCGTATTTTCGACAGGGGCCAACGTCCTGACTTTC. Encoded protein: CASSVFSTGANVLTF. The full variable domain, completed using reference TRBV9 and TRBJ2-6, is DSGVTQTPKHLITATGQRVTLRCSPRSGDLSVYWYQQSLDQGLQFLIQYYNGEERAKGNILERFSAQQFPDLHSELNLSSLELGDSALYFCASSVFSTGANVLTFGAGSRLTVL.

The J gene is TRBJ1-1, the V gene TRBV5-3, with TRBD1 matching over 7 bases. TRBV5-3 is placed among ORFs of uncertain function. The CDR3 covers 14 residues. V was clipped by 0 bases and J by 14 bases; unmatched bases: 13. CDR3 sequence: CARSLGGQPDISFF. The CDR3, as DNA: TGTGCCAGAAGCTTGGGGGGACAGCCTGATATAAGCTTCTTT.

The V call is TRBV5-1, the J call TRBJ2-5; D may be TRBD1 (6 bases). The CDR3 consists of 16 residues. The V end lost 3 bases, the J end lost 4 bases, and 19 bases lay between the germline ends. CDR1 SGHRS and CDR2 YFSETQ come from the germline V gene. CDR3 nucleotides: TGCGCCAGCAGCTACGTTGGGGGCATGGCGGGAGAGACCCAGTACTTC. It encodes CASSYVGGMAGETQYF.

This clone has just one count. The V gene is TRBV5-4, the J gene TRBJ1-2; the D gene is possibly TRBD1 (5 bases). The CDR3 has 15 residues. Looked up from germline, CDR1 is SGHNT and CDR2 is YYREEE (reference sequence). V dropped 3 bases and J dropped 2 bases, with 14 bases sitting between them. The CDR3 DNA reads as TGTGCCAGCAGCTCAACGACAGACCTCAACTATGGCTACACCTTC. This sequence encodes CASSSTTDLNYGYTF.

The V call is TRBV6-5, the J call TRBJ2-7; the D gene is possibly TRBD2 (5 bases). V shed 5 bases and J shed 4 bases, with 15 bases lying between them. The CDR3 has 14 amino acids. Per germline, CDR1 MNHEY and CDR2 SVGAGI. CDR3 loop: CASSRRDLEYEQYF. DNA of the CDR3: TGTGCCAGCAGTCGCCGGGATCTAGAGTACGAGCAGTACTTC.

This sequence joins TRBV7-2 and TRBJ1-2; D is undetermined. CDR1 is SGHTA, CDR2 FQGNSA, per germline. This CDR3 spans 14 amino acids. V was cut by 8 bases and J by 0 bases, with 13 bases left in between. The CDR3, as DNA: TGTGCCAGCCGTTGGACGGTAGCTAACTATGGCTACACCTTC. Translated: CASRWTVANYGYTF.

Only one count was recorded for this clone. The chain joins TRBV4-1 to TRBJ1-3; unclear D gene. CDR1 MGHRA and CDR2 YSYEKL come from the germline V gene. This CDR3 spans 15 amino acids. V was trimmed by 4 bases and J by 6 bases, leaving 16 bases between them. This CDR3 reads CASSRNPSVSNTIYF. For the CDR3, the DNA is TGCGCCAGCAGCCGGAACCCCTCGGTTTCAAACACCATATATTTT.

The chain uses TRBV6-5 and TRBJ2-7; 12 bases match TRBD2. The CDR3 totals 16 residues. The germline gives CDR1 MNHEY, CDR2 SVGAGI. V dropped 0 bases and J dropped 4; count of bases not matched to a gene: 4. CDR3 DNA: TGTGCCAGCAGTTACTCCCTAGCGGGAGGGTTGTACGAGCAGTACTTC. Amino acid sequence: CASSYSLAGGLYEQYF.

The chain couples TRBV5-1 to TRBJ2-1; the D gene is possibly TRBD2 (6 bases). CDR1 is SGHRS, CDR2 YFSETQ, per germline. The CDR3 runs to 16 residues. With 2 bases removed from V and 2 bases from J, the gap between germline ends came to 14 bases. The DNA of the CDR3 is TGCGCCAGCAGCTTTGGAGGGACTCTTACCTACAATGAGCAGTTCTTC. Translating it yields CASSFGGTLTYNEQFF.

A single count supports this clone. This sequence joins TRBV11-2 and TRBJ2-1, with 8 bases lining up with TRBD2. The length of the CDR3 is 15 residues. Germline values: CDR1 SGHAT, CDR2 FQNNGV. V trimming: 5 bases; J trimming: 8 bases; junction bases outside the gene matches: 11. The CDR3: CASSPGTRVWDEQFF. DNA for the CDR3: TGTGCCAGCAGCCCAGGGACTAGGGTGTGGGATGAGCAGTTCTTC.

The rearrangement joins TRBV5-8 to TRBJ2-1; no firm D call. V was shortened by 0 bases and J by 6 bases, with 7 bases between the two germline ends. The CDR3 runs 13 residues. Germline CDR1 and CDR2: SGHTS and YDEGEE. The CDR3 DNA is TGTGCCAGCAGCTTGGCCGGATCCAATGAGCAGTTCTTC. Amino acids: CASSLAGSNEQFF. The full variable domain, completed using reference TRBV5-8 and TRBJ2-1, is EAGVTQSPTHLIKTRGQQATLRCSPISGHTSVYWYQQALGLGLQFLLWYDEGEERNRGNFPPRFSGRQFPNYSSELNVNALELEDSALYLCASSLAGSNEQFFGPGTRLTVL.

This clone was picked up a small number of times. This CDR3 is CASSQQGATREKLFF. The CDR3 nucleotides read TGTGCCAGCAGCCAACAGGGAGCTACTCGTGAAAAACTGTTTTTT. The V gene is TRBV5-4, the J gene TRBJ1-4; tentatively, D is TRBD1 (6 bases). The CDR3 totals 15 residues. The ends were cut back, 4 bases at V and 7 bases at J, with 17 bases in the middle. CDR1 and CDR2 from the germline V gene are SGHNT and YYREEE (reference sequence).

CDR3 DNA: TGTGCCAGCAGTTACTCGAAAGGGGAGCTGTTTTTT. Translated: CASSYSKGELFF. This chain links TRBV6-6 with TRBJ2-2; D unclear. This CDR3 spans 12 amino acids. V lost 0 bases and J 8 bases, leaving 4 bases between the germline ends. Germline loops: CDR1 MNHNY, CDR2 SVGAGI (reference sequence).

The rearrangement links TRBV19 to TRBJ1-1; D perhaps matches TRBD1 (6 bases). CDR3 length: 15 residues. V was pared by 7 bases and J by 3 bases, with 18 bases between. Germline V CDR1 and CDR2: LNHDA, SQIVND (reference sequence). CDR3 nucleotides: TGTGCCAGTACTCGCGGCCGGGACAAAGACACTGAAGCTTTCTTT. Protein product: CASTRGRDKDTEAFF.

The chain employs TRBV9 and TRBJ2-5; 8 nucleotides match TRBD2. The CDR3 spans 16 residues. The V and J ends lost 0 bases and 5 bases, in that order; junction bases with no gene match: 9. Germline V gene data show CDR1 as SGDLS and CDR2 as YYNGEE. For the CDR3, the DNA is TGTGCCAGCAGCGTAGGGGCCCGGGAGGGCTTCGAGACCCAGTACTTC. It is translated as CASSVGAREGFETQYF.

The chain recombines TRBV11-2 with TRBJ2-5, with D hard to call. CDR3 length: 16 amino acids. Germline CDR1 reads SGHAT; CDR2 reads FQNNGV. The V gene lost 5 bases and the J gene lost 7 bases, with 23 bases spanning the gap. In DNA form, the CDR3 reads TGTGCCAGCAGCACCCCCCTCGAGAGCCCTCCCAGGACCCAGTACTTC. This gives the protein CASSTPLESPPRTQYF.

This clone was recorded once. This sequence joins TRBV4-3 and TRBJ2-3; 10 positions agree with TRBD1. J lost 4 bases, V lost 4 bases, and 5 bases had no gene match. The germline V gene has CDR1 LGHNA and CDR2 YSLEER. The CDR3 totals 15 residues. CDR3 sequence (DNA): TGCGCCAGCAGCCGACAGGGGGCCGGCGCAGATACGCAGTATTTT. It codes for CASSRQGAGADTQYF.

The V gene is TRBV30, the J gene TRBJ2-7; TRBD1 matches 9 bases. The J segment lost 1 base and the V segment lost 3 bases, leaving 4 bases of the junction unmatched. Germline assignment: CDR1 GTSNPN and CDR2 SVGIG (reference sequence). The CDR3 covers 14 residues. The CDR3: CAWRTGGASYEQYF. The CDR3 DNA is TGTGCCTGGAGAACAGGGGGCGCTTCCTACGAGCAGTACTTC.

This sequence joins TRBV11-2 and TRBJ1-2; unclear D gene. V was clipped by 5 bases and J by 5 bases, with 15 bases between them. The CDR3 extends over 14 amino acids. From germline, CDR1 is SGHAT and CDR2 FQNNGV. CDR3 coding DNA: TGTGCCAGCAGCCACGACATCGGATGGTATGGCTACACCTTC. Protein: CASSHDIGWYGYTF.

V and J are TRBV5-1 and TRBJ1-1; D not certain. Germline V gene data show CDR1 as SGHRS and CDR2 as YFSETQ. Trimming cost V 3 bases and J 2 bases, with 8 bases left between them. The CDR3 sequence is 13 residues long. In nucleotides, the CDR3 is TGCGCCAGCAGCTCGAGCCCTAACACTGAAGCTTTCTTT. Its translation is CASSSSPNTEAFF.

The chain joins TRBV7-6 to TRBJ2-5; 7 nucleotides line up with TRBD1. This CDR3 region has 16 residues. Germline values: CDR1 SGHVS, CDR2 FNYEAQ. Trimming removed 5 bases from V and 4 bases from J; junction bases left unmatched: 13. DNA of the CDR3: TGTGCCAGCAGCAGGCCACAGGGGAAAAAGGGAGAGACCCAGTACTTC. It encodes CASSRPQGKKGETQYF.

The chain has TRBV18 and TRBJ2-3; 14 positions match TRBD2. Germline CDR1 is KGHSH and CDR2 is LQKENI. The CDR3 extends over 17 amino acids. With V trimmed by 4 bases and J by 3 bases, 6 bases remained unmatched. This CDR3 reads CASSLGTSGSSTDTQYF. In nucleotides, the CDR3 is TGTGCCAGCTCACTTGGGACTAGCGGGAGCTCTACAGATACGCAGTATTTT.

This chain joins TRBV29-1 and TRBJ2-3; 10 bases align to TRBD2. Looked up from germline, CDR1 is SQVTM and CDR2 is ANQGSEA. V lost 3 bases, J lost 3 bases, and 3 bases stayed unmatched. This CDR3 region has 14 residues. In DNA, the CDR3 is TGCAGCGTTGAGGAAGCGGGAGGGACAGATACGCAGTATTTT. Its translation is CSVEEAGGTDTQYF.

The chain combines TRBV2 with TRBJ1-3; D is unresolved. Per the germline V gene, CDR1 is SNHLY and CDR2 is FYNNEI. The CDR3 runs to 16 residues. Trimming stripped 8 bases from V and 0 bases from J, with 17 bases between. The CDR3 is CASALDSSLSGNTIYF. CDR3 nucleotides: TGTGCCAGCGCTCTGGACTCCTCGCTCTCTGGAAACACCATATATTTT.

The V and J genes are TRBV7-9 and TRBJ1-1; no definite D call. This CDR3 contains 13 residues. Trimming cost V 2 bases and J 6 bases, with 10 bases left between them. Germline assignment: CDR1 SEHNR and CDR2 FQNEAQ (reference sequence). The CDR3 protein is CASSLWVLSEAFF. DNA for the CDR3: TGTGCCAGCAGCTTATGGGTATTATCTGAAGCTTTCTTT.

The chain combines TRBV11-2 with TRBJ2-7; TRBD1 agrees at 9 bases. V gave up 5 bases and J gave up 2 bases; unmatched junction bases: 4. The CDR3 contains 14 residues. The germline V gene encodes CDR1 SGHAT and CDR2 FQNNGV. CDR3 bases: TGTGCCAGCAGCCTAGGGGACAGGGCCTACGAGCAGTACTTC. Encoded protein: CASSLGDRAYEQYF.